This TCR beta chain was sequenced for a study of patients with pleural tuberculosis. This clonotype appeared many times. TCRdb analysed the reads with MiXCR anew, one entry per CDR3 protein. Of approximately 50,000 distinct CDR3 sequences detected, 6% to 8% appear once; the ten largest clones hold around 15%. Germline loops: CDR1 MRHNA, CDR2 SNTAGT. The length of the CDR3 is 15 residues. With 6 bases removed from V and 2 bases from J, the gap between germline ends came to 14 bases. The chain carries TRBV6-4 and TRBJ2-1; D uncertain. The receptor was isolated from a human donor with pleural tuberculosis. The DNA for the CDR3 is TGTGCCAGCAGGGACGTTCGCCCCCCCTACAATGAGCAGTTCTTC. Translated: CASRDVRPPYNEQFF.